One sample yielded the 11 T cell receptor beta chains listed below, sequenced in a study of CD4+ T cells in melanoma. Using immunoSEQ multiplex PCR, the repertoire was profiled, and TCRdb retains in-frame clones only, with some absent. Of fewer than 55,000 clones listed, about 88% are singletons. The sample taken for sequencing was peripheral blood. Receptors originate from a human donor with melanoma.

The rearrangement joins TRBV5-1 to TRBJ2-3; no clear D. In germline, CDR1 is SGHRS, CDR2 YFSETQ. This CDR3 contains 14 residues. V was cut by 6 bases and J by 0 bases, with 11 bases left in between. CDR3 DNA: TGCGCCAGCACGGTAGTACCCAGCACAGATACGCAGTATTTT. Its protein is CASTVVPSTDTQYF.

The chain is built from TRBV4-2 and TRBJ2-7; 7 positions match TRBD1. This CDR3 is 15 amino acids long. Trimming took 2 bases from V and 4 from J; bases not matched to a gene: 8. Germline CDR1 is LGHNA and CDR2 is YNFKEQ. As DNA, the CDR3 is TGTGCCAGCAGCCAACGGGACAGAGGGATTTACGAGCAGTACTTC. Amino acids: CASSQRDRGIYEQYF.

The chain couples TRBV6-1 to TRBJ1-3, with a tentative D call TRBD1 (5 bases). CDR3 length: 16 residues. V was cut by 3 bases and J by 0 bases, with 12 bases left in between. From germline, CDR1 is MNHNS and CDR2 SASEGT. The CDR3 reads CASSDTGTDSGNTIYF. The CDR3, as DNA: TGTGCCAGCAGTGACACCGGGACGGACTCTGGAAACACCATATATTTT.

The rearrangement uses TRBV19 and TRBJ2-3; 9 bases fit TRBD1. J was trimmed by 6 bases and V by 5 bases; bases with no gene match: 12. Per germline, CDR1 LNHDA and CDR2 SQIVND (reference sequence). The length of the CDR3 is 16 residues. DNA for the CDR3: TGTGCCAGTAGTCCCTCTCCGGGACAGGGCTGGGATACGCAGTATTTT. Translating it yields CASSPSPGQGWDTQYF.

The J gene is TRBJ1-4, the V gene TRBV4-2; 8 bases agree with TRBD1. The CDR3 loop spans 16 amino acids. The V gene end was trimmed by 2 bases and the J gene end by 7 bases; junction bases not matched to a gene: 9. Germline assignment: CDR1 LGHNA and CDR2 YNFKEQ. The CDR3: CASSQWSTGGGEKLFF. CDR3 coding DNA: TGTGCCAGCAGCCAATGGTCCACAGGGGGTGGTGAAAAACTGTTTTTT.

This clone is a singleton in its sample. The rearrangement joins TRBV19 to TRBJ1-2; 7 nucleotides line up with TRBD1. Germline loops: CDR1 LNHDA, CDR2 SQIVND (reference sequence). The CDR3 loop spans 13 amino acids. J gave up 8 bases and V 5 bases, and 8 bases lay outside the gene matches. CDR3 nucleotides: TGTGCCAGTAGTCGACAGGGATCAGGGGGCTACACCTTC. It codes for CASSRQGSGGYTF.

The rearrangement uses TRBV15 and TRBJ2-7; 9 bases agree with TRBD1. Per germline, CDR1 LNHNV and CDR2 YYDKDF (reference sequence). The J segment lost 2 bases and the V segment lost 3 bases, leaving 14 bases of the junction unmatched. The CDR3 has 18 residues. CDR3 sequence (DNA): TGTGCCACCAGCAGGGAACCGGGACAGGGACCTAACCCCTACGAGCAGTACTTC. Its protein is CATSREPGQGPNPYEQYF.

The chain is built from TRBV18 and TRBJ2-4, with TRBD1 identical over 7 bases. The CDR3 is 15 residues long. Germline CDR1 reads KGHSH; CDR2 reads LQKENI. With 4 bases clipped from V and 8 bases from J, the junction kept 11 bases outside the gene matches. CDR3 sequence reads: CASSLSRDRKDIQYF. CDR3 in DNA: TGTGCCAGCTCACTAAGCCGGGACAGAAAGGACATTCAGTACTTC.

This clone appeared once. This chain connects TRBV20-1 to TRBJ1-1; D unresolved. The CDR3 contains 11 residues. Germline values: CDR1 DFQATT, CDR2 SNEGSKA (reference sequence). V was clipped by 7 bases and J by 1 base, with 7 bases between them. The CDR3 nucleotides are TGCAGTGGTGACACGAACACTGAAGCTTTCTTT. This codes for CSGDTNTEAFF.

A single count supports this clone. The gene calls are TRBV11-2 and TRBJ2-5; TRBD1 matches 10 bases. The germline gives CDR1 SGHAT, CDR2 FQNNGV. V was pared by 3 bases and J by 7 bases, with 2 bases of the junction left unmatched. This CDR3 is built from 13 residues. The CDR3 region is CASSFDRGPTQYF. As DNA, the CDR3 is TGTGCCAGCAGCTTTGACAGGGGGCCGACCCAGTACTTC.

Only one count was recorded for this clone. This chain links TRBV5-1 with TRBJ1-4; D ambiguous. The CDR3 spans 14 residues. Germline CDR1 and CDR2: SGHRS and YFSETQ. V lost 0 bases, J lost 0 bases, and 3 bases lay in between. Here the CDR3 DNA reads TGCGCCAGCAGCTTGGGTTCAACTAATGAAAAACTGTTTTTT. Its translation: CASSLGSTNEKLFF.